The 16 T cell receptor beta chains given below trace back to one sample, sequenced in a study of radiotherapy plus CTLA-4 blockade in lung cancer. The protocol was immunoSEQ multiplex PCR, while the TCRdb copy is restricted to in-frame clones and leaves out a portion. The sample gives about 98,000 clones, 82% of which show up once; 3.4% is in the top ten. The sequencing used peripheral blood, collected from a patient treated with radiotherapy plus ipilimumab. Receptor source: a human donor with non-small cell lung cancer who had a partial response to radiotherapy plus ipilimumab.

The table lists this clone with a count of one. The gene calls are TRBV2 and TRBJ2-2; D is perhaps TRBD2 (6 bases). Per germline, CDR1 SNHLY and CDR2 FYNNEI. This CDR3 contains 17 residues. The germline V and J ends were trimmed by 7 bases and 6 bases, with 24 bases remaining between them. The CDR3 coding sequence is TGTGCCAGCACCGAAGGGGTGGGGCGGAGGGGATCCGGGGAGCTGTTTTTT. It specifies CASTEGVGRRGSGELFF.

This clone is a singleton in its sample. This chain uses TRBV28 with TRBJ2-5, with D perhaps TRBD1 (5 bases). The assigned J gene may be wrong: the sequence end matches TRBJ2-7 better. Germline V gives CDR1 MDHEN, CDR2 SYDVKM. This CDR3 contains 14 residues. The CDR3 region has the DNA TGTGCCAGCAGAGACCAGGGTCCCCCCTACGAGCAGTACTTC. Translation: CASRDQGPPYEQYF.

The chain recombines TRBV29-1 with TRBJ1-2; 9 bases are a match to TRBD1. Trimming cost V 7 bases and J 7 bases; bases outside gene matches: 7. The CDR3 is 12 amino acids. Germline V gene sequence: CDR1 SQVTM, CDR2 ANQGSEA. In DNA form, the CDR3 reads TGCAGCGCAGAGGGACAGGGCACTGGCTACACCTTC. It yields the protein CSAEGQGTGYTF.

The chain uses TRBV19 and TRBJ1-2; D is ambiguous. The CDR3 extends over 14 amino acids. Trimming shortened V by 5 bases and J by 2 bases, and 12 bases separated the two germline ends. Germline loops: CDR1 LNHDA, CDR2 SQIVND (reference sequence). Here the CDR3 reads CASSYQVQNYGYTF. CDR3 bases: TGTGCCAGTAGTTATCAAGTACAGAACTATGGCTACACCTTC.

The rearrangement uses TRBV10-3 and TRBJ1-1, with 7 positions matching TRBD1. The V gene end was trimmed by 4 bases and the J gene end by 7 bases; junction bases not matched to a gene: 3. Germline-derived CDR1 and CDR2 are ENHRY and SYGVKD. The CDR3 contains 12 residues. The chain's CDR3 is CAISGQGLEAFF. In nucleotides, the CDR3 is TGTGCCATCAGTGGACAGGGACTTGAAGCTTTCTTT.

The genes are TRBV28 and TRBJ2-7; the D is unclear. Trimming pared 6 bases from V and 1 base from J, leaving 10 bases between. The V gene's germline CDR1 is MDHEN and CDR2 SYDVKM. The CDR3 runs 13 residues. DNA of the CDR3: TGTGCCAGCAGACCGCCCGAGTCCTACGAGCAGTACTTC. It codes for CASRPPESYEQYF.

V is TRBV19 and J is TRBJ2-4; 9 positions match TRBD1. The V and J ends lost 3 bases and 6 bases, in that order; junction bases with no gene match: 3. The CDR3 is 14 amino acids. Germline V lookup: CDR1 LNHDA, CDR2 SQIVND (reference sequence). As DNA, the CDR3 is TGTGCCAGTAGTATCCAGACAGGGGGAAACATTCAGTACTTC. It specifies CASSIQTGGNIQYF.

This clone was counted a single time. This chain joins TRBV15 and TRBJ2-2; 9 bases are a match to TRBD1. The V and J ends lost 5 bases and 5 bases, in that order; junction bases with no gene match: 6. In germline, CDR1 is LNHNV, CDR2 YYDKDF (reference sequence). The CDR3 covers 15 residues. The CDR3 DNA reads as TGTGCCACCAGCCGGGACAGGGAAGGTACCGGGGAGCTGTTTTTT. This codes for CATSRDREGTGELFF.

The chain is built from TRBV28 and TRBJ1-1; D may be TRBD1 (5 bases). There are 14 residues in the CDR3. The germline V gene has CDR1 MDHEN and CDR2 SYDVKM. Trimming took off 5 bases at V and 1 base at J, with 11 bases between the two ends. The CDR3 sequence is CASSDQRGNTEAFF. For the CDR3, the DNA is TGTGCCAGCAGTGACCAAAGGGGGAACACTGAAGCTTTCTTT.

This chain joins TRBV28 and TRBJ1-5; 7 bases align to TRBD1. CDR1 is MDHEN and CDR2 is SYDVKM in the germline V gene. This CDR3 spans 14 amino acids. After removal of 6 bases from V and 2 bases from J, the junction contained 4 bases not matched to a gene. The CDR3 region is CASRPGGRNQPQHF. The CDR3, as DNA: TGTGCCAGCAGACCAGGGGGGCGCAATCAGCCCCAGCATTTT.

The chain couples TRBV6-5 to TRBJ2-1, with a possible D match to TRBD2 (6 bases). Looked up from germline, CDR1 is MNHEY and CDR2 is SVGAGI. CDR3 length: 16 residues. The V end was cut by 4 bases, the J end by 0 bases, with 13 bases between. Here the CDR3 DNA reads TGTGCCAGCAGTTGGGTCCCTAGCGCCTCCTACAATGAGCAGTTCTTC. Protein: CASSWVPSASYNEQFF.

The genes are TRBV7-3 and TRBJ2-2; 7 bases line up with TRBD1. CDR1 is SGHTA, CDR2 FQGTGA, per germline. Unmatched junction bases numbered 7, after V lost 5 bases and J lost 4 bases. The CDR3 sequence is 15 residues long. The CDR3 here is CASSPDRASTGELFF. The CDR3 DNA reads TGTGCCAGCAGCCCTGACAGGGCCTCCACCGGGGAGCTGTTTTTT.

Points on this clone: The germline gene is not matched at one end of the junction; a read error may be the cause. This CDR3 reads CASSAGEGRSF. DNA for the CDR3: TGTGCCAGCAGTGCAGGGGAGGGCCGATCCTTC. The J gene is TRBJ1-2, the V gene TRBV2, with a tentative D call TRBD1 (6 bases). This CDR3 has 11 amino acids. CDR1 is SNHLY and CDR2 is FYNNEI in the germline V gene.

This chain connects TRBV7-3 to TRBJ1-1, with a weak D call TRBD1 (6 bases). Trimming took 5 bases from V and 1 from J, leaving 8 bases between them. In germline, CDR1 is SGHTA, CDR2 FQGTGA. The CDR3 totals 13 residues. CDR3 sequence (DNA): TGTGCCAGCAGCGCACAGGGGAACACTGAAGCTTTCTTT. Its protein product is CASSAQGNTEAFF.

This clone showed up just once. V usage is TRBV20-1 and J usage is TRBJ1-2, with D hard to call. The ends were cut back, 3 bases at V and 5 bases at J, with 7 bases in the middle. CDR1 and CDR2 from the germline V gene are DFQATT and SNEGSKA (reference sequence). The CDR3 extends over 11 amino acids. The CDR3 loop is CSASLGYGYTF. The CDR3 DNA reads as TGCAGTGCTAGCCTCGGTTATGGCTACACCTTC.

The CDR3 DNA follows: TGTGCCAGCAGCTCCGGACTAGCGGCCTCCTACAATGAGCAGTTCTTC. Its protein product is CASSSGLAASYNEQFF. The chain links TRBV5-6 to TRBJ2-1, with 10 bases lining up with TRBD2. Trimming took 3 bases from V and 0 from J; bases not matched to a gene: 3. The CDR3 spans 16 residues. Germline loops: CDR1 SGHDT, CDR2 YYEEEE.